This T cell receptor (beta chain) originates from a study of shared clonotypes between healthy human individuals. Germline lookup yields CDR1 ENHRY and CDR2 SYGVKD. The ends lost 7 bases at V and 2 bases at J; junction bases unmatched: 3. The CDR3 has 15 amino acids. The method was immunoSEQ multiplex PCR; TCRdb's version includes in-frame clones alone and lacks a portion of them. The sample consists of about 600,000 clones, more than 95% of them appearing once. The specimen sequenced was naive CD4+ T cells sorted from blood. Regarding subset: CD45RA+ positively selected. The TCR was taken from a woman in her 30s in good health. V is TRBV10-3 and J is TRBJ2-1, with TRBD2 matching over 12 bases. This CDR3 reads CAIKPSGRAYNEQFF. CDR3 sequence (DNA): TGTGCCATCAAACCTAGCGGGAGGGCCTACAATGAGCAGTTCTTC.